This paragraph reports one T cell receptor (beta chain). What it recognizes is unknown. The sample is drawn from a study of beta chain features in type 1 diabetes. Germline V gene lookup returns CDR1 KGHSH and CDR2 LQKENI. The junction had 12 bases not matched to a gene; V was cut back by 4 bases and J by 6 bases. This CDR3 is built from 16 residues. The study's findings and limits: Sequencing the cDNA could make cells with high TCR expression show up more than they should.

Sorted populations were all over 98% pure. The study reverse transcribed the entire isolated RNA, so it sequenced expressed TCRB transcripts. The data were produced by immunoSEQ multiplex PCR, yet TCRdb's version contains in-frame clones alone and is incomplete. This table has a few hundred thousand clones, over 9.5% appearing once. Sequenced sample: naive CD4+ T cells from blood. The source is a woman between 18 and 30 years old in good health. This chain joins TRBV18 and TRBJ1-2; 9 nucleotides align to TRBD1. CDR3 DNA sequence: TGTGCCAGCTCACAGAGTCGGGACAGGGCAGGCCATGGCTACACCTTC. Its translation is CASSQSRDRAGHGYTF.